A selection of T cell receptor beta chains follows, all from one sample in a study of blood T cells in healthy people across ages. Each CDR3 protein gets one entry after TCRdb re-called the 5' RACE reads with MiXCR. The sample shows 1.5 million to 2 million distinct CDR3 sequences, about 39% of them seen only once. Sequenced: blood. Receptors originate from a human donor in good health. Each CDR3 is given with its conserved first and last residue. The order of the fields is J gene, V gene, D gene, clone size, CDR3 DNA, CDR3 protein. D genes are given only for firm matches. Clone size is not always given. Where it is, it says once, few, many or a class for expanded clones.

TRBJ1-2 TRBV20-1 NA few TGCAGTGCTAGACCAAGATTTGACAGCGGGGCCTATGGCTACACCTTC CSARPRFDSGAYGYTF
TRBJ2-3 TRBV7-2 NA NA TGTGCCAGCAGCTTAGGGGCGGCAGGGAAAGATACGCAGTATTTT CASSLGAAGKDTQYF
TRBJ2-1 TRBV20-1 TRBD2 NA TGCAGTGCTAAGTGGGCTAGCGGGGGGCGTTACAATGAGCAGTTCTTC CSAKWASGGRYNEQFF
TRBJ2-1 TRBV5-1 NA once TGCGCCAGCAGCCTAACCACCGGGACGAAGTACTACAATGAGCAGTTCTTC CASSLTTGTKYYNEQFF
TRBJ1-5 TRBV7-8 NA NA TGTGCCAGCAGCTTTGGAGGGAGCAGGAGCAATCAGCCCCAGCATTTT CASSFGGSRSNQPQHF
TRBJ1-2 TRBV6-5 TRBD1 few TGTGCCAGCAGTTCCCCCAACGGGGGACAGGGTATAATTTATGGCTACACCTTC CASSSPNGGQGIIYGYTF
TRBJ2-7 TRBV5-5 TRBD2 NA TGTGCCAGCAGCTTGTACAGGCGGGAGTACGAGCAGTACTTC CASSLYRREYEQYF
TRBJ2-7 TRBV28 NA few TGTGCCAGCAGTTTATGGACCCTCGAGCAGTACTTC CASSLWTLEQYF
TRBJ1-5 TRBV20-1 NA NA TGCAGTGCTAGTGGCAGGGTGGCGGGCAATCAGCCCCAGCATTTT CSASGRVAGNQPQHF
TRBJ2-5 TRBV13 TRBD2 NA TGTGCCAGCAGCTTCGGGGGGGTGGTGGAGCAGTACTTC CASSFGGVVEQYF
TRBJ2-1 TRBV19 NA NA TGTGCCAGTAGCCCACAACAGGGAGGGCAGTTCTTC CASSPQQGGQFF
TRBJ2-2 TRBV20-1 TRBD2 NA TGCAGTGCTCTAGCGGGGGGGGACACCGGGGAGCTGTTTTTT CSALAGGDTGELFF
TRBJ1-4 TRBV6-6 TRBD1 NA TGTGCCAGCAGCAAAGGGACAGATCTGTTTTTT CASSKGTDLFF
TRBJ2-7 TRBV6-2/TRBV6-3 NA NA TGTGCCAGCAGGCCGACTAAGAGGGAGCAGTACTTC CASRPTKREQYF
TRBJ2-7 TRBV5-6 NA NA TGTGCCAGCAGCCTAGGGATCTTGGGCTACGAGCAGTACTTC CASSLGILGYEQYF
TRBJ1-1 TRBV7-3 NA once TGTGCCAGCAAGGGGGTTGGAGGTGGGACTGAAGCTTTCTTT CASKGVGGGTEAFF
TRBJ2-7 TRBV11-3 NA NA TGTGCCAGCAGCCCAGGGACGGAATATTACGAGCAGTACTTC CASSPGTEYYEQYF
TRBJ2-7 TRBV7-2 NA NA TGTGCCAGCAGCCAACGGACAGGAGGGGGGATCGAGCAGTACTTC CASSQRTGGGIEQYF
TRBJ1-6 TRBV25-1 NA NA TGTGCCAGCAGGGCCCCCGGGGGGGATTCACCCCTCCACTTT CASRAPGGDSPLHF
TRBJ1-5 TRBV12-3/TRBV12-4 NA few TGTGCCAGCAGTTCCGGACCCAGCCGCAATCAGCCCCAGCATTTT CASSSGPSRNQPQHF
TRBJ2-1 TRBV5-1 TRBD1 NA TGCGCCAGCAGTTCCGGGACAGGGTGGAAAGAGCAGTTCTTC CASSSGTGWKEQFF
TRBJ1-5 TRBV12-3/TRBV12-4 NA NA TGTGCCAGCAGCCATCGCGGGGTCGGTTCCAATCAGCCCCAGCATTTT CASSHRGVGSNQPQHF
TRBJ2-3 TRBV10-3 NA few TGTGCCATCAGTGGGTTAGGGGATACGCAGTATTTT CAISGLGDTQYF
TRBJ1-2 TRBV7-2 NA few TGTGCCAGCAGCTTAGCCCCGGAACTTCACTATGGCTACACCTTC CASSLAPELHYGYTF
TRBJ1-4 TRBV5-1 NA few TGCGCCAGCAGCTTCGATGCAACTAATGAAAAACTGTTTTTT CASSFDATNEKLFF
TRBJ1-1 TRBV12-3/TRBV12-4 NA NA TGTGCCAGCAGAATGACAGGCAGAACTTTCTTT CASRMTGRTFF
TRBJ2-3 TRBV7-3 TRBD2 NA TGTGCCAGCGGATTGACTAGCGGCACAGATACGCAGTATTTT CASGLTSGTDTQYF
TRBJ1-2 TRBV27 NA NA TGTGCCAGCAGTTTACACACCTTC CASSLHTF
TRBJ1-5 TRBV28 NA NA TGTGCCAGCAGTTCCGGGAATCTGGCCCAGCCCCAGCATTTT CASSSGNLAQPQHF
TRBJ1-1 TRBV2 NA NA TGTGCCAGCGGAACCTTTCTGAACACTGAAGCTTTCTTT CASGTFLNTEAFF
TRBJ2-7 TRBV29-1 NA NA TGCAGCGTTGCTACAGAGGGCTCCTACGAGCAGTACTTC CSVATEGSYEQYF
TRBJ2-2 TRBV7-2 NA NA TGTGCCAGCACCTCGGTTCCGAGGGGCACCGGGGAGCTGTTTTTT CASTSVPRGTGELFF
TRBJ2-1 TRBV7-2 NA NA TGTGCCAGCAGGTCTCTAAGGGCCGGTGAGCAGTTCTTC CASRSLRAGEQFF
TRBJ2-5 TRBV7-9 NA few TGTGCCAGCAGCTTTGATCCGGGGGGCTTTGAGACCCAGTACTTC CASSFDPGGFETQYF
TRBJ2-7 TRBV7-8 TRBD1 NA TGTGCCAGCAGCCACGGACAGGGAACATACGAGCAGTACTTC CASSHGQGTYEQYF
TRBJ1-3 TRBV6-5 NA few TGTGCCAGCAGTTACGGGGGGGCATCGGGAAACACCATATATTTT CASSYGGASGNTIYF
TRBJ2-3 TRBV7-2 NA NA TGTGCCAGCAGCTTATATCAATCCACAGATACGCAGTATTTT CASSLYQSTDTQYF
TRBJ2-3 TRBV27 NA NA TGTGCCCGCAGTTTACAGGCTAGGGGAGCGCAGTATTTT CARSLQARGAQYF
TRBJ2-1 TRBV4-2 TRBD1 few TGTGCCAGCAGCCAAGATCCGGGACAGCGATACAATGAGCAGTTCTTC CASSQDPGQRYNEQFF
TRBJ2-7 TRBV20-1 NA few TGCAGTGCTAGAGATTTTCAGGGACCCGACGAGCAGTACTTC CSARDFQGPDEQYF
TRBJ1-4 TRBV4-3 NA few TGCGCCAGCAGCCAAGATAAGAATGAAAAACTGTTTTTT CASSQDKNEKLFF
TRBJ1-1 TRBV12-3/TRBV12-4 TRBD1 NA TGTGCCAGCGGACAGGGGGGTTTGGGCACTGAAGCTTTCTTT CASGQGGLGTEAFF
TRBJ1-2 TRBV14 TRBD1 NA TGTGCCAGCAGCCAAGAAAAGGGACAGGAGGCCCAGTATGGCTACACCTTC CASSQEKGQEAQYGYTF
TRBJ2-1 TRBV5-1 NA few TGCGCCAGCAGCCTAGACAGGACAAATGAGCAGTTCTTC CASSLDRTNEQFF